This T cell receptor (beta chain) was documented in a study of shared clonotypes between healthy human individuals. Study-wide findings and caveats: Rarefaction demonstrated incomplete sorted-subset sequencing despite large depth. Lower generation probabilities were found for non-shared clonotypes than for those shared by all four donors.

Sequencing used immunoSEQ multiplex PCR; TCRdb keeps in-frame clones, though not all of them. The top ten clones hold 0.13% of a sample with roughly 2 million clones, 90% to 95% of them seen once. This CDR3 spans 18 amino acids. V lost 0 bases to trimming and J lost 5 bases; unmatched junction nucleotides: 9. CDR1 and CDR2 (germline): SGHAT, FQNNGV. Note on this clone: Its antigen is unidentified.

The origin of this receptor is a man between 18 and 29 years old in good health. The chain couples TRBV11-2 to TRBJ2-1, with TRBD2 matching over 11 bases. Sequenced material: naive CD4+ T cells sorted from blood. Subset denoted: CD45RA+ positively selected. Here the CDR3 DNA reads TGTGCCAGCAGCTTAGACTCCGCCCTAGCGGGAGGCCACAATGAGCAGTTCTTC. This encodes CASSLDSALAGGHNEQFF.